This TCR beta chain emerged from a study of CD8 T cells in Susac syndrome. Background on the study: Among the sequenced Susac syndrome patients, over five had active disease while 8 or 9 were in remission. At blood draw, Susac syndrome patients were therapy-naive, on corticosteroids, or on intravenous immunoglobulin alone.

Overall study findings and caveats: The study recognized that its TCR sequencing and HLA analysis covered a relatively small number of individuals.

After extraction with the RNeasy kit, about 0.45 to 1 ug of the RNA was reverse transcribed using random hexamers. Across 54 Vbeta and 13 Jbeta, TCR beta CDR3 was amplified with immunoSEQ multiplex PCR. One entry per CDR3 protein, called by TCRdb with MiXCR from the immunoSEQ multiplex PCR reads. Counted here are 84,000 or so distinct CDR3 sequences, 94% occurring once; the ten biggest clones make up about 0.94%. Germline V gives CDR1 SEHNR, CDR2 FQNEAQ (reference sequence). The CDR3 covers 15 residues. V lost 5 bases, J lost 7 bases, and 12 bases stayed unmatched. In this sample, this clonotype turned up once. Its antigen is undetermined.

The receptor's source is a human donor with Susac syndrome. The sample comprised CD8+ T cells from PBMCs. This chain connects TRBV7-9 to TRBJ1-1, with TRBD1 matching over 8 bases. The CDR3 sequence is CASSPRDRRHSEAFF. The CDR3 DNA follows: TGTGCCAGCAGCCCTCGGGACAGGCGGCACAGTGAAGCTTTCTTT. Combining the CDR3 with reference TRBV7-9 and TRBJ1-1 gives the whole variable domain DTGVSQNPRHKITKRGQNVTFRCDPISEHNRLYWYRQTLGQGPEFLTYFQNEAQLEKSRLLSDRFSAERPKGSFSTLEIQRTEQGDSAMYLCASSPRDRRHSEAFFGQGTRLTVV.